This TCR beta chain was recovered during a study of cytomegalovirus exposure and HLA in healthy donors. Donors consisted of healthy bone marrow donors. It was with 60 Vbeta and 13 Jbeta primers that the PCR ran. The data were produced by immunoSEQ multiplex PCR, yet TCRdb's version contains in-frame clones alone and is incomplete. The sample includes 150,000 to 200,000 clones, over 60% of them seen just once. Concerning this clone: The antigen remains unidentified.

Study observations and caveats: Cytomegalovirus status was reportedly diagnosed by the classifier with high specificity and sensitivity. Versus the approximately 670-donor mean, an Asian-associated ancestry cluster reportedly showed fewer N-insertions in a later analysis.

CDR3 length equals 13 residues. V trimming: 5 bases; J trimming: 7 bases; junction bases outside the gene matches: 7. Germline V gene data show CDR1 as MGHRA and CDR2 as YSYEKL. The material sequenced was PBMCs. The chain carries TRBV4-1 and TRBJ2-7, with 8 bases identical to TRBD1. The receptor was isolated from a woman aged 40-49 years in good health and CMV-seronegative. As DNA, the CDR3 is TGCGCCAGCAGCGACAGGGGAGATTGGGAGCAGTACTTC. This gives the protein CASSDRGDWEQYF.